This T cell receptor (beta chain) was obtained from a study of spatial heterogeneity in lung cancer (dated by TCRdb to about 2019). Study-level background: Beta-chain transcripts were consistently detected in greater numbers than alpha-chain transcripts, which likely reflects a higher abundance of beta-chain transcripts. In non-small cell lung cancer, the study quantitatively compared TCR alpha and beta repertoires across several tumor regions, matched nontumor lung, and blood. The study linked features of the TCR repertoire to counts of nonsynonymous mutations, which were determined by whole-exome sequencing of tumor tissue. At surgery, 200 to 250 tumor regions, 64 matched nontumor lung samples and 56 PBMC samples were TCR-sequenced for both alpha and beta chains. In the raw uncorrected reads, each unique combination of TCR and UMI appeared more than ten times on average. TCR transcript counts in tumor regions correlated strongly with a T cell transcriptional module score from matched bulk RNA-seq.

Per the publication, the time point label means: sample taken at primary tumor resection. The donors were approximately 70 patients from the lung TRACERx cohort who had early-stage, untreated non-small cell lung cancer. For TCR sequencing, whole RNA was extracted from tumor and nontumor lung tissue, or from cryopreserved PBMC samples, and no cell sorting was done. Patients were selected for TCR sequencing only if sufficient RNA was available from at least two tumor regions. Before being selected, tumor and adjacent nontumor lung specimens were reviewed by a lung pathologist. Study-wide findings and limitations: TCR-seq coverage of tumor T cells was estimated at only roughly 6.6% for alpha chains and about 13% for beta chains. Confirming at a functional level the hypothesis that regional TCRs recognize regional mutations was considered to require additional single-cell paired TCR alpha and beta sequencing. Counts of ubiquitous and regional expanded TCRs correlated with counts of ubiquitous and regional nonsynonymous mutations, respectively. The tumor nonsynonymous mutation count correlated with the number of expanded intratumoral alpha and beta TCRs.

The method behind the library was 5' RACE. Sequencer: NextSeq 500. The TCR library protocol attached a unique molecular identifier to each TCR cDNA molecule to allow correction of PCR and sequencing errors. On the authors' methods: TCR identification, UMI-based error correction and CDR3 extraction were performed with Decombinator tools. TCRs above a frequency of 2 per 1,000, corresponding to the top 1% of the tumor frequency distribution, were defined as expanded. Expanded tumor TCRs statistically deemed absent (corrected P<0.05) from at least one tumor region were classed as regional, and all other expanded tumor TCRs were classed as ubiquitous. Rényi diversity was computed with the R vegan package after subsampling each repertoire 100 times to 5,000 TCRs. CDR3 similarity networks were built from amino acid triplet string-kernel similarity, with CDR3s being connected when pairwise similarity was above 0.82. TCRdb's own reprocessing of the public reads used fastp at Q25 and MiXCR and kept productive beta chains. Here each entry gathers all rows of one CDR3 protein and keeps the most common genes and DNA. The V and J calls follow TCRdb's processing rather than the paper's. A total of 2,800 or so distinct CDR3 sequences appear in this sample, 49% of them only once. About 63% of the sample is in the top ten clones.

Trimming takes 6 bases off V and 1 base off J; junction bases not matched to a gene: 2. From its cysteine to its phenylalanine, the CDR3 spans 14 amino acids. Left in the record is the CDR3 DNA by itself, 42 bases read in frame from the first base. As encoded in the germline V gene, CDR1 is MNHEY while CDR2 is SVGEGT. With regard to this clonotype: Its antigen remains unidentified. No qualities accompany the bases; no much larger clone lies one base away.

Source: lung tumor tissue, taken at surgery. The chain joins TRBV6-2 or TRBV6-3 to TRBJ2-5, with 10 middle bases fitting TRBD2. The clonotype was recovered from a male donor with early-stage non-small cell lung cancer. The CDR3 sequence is CASSWTSGQETQYF. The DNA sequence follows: TGTGCCAGCAGCTGGACTAGCGGCCAAGAGACCCAGTACTTC.